One sample yielded the 5 T cell receptor beta chains listed below, sequenced in a study of OX40 agonist ivuxolimab in advanced cancers. Produced via immunoSEQ multiplex PCR; TCRdb's table is partial and in-frame only. The sample includes roughly 86,000 clones, more than 85% of them seen just once. Sequencing used CD4+ or CD8+ T cells sorted from blood, obtained in a trial of the OX40 agonist ivuxolimab. The receptors derive from an adult with an advanced solid tumor such as melanoma, head and neck, liver or kidney cancer.

CDR3 bases: TGTGCCAGCAGCTGGGGACAGAACTATGGCTACACCTTC. It is translated as CASSWGQNYGYTF. The chain is built from TRBV28 and TRBJ1-2; 7 nucleotides line up with TRBD1. The CDR3 runs 13 residues. V dropped 6 bases and J dropped 2; count of bases not matched to a gene: 3. Germline V CDR1 and CDR2: MDHEN, SYDVKM.

This clone has just one count. The CDR3 coding sequence is TGTGCCAGTAGTTCTAGCGGGACATGGGGCGGGGAGCTGTTTTTT. Translated, it gives CASSSSGTWGGELFF. J is TRBJ2-2 and V is TRBV19; 9 bases are a match to TRBD2. V trimming: 5 bases; J trimming: 7 bases; junction bases outside the gene matches: 8. Germline CDR1 LNHDA, CDR2 SQIVND (reference sequence). The CDR3 is 15 residues long.

The chain carries TRBV11-3 and TRBJ2-7, with a possible D match to TRBD1 (6 bases). Germline-derived CDR1 and CDR2 are SGHNT and YENEEA. The V end was cut by 5 bases, the J end by 0 bases, with 23 bases between. The CDR3 has 18 residues. The CDR3 DNA reads as TGTGCCAGCAGCACCAACCAAGCACAGGGATACCGCTCCTACGAGCAGTACTTC. This codes for CASSTNQAQGYRSYEQYF.

The chain uses TRBV5-8 and TRBJ2-1, with 10 bases identical to TRBD2. Germline V CDR1 and CDR2: SGHTS, YDEGEE. Trimming at V came to 7 bases and at J to 2 bases, leaving 15 bases not matched to a gene. The length of the CDR3 is 18 residues. The CDR3 reads CASPRGLAGVGTYNEQFF. CDR3 sequence (DNA): TGTGCCAGCCCGAGAGGTCTAGCGGGAGTGGGGACCTACAATGAGCAGTTCTTC.

This chain joins TRBV19 and TRBJ2-5; D gene unclear. The V and J ends lost 4 bases and 5 bases respectively, with 8 bases between them. Looked up from germline, CDR1 is LNHDA and CDR2 is SQIVND (reference sequence). The CDR3 has 12 residues. CDR3 amino acids: CASSTPGETQYF. The CDR3 coding sequence is TGTGCCAGTAGTACCCCCGGGGAGACCCAGTACTTC.